These 15 T cell receptor beta chains originate from one sample sequenced in a study of blood T cells in healthy people across ages. A sample-barcoded 5' primer and a J-beta primer mix were used in a second PCR of about 7 to 11 cycles. TCRdb independently ran MiXCR on the 5' RACE reads; one entry per CDR3 protein. The sample holds about 1.8 million distinct CDR3 sequences, about 49% seen once. Sequencing was performed on blood. The receptors derive from a woman aged 40 to 55 in good health.

This rearrangement joins TRBV29-1 to TRBJ2-3; 11 bases map to TRBD2. With 5 bases clipped from V and 9 bases from J, the junction kept 4 bases outside the gene matches. The CDR3 extends over 12 amino acids. Germline-derived CDR1 and CDR2 are SQVTM and ANQGSEA. The CDR3 coding sequence is TGCAGCGTTATAGCGGGGGGGCCAACGCAGTATTTT. Translation: CSVIAGGPTQYF.

V usage is TRBV7-2 and J usage is TRBJ2-1, with D possibly being TRBD2 (7 bases). V was trimmed by 2 bases and J by 13 bases, leaving 21 bases between them. CDR1 is SGHTA and CDR2 is FQGNSA in the germline V gene. CDR3 size: 15 residues. CDR3 coding DNA: TGTGCCAGCAGCTTATCTCTCAGGGGAGGGGAGACCCAGTTCTTC. Its protein is CASSLSLRGGETQFF.

The chain recombines TRBV7-2 with TRBJ1-5, with D possibly TRBD1 on 6 matching bases. This CDR3 comprises 13 residues. Germline values: CDR1 SGHTA, CDR2 FQGNSA. The V and J ends lost 4 bases and 7 bases respectively, with 11 bases between them. CDR3 sequence reads: CASSSQGTQPQHF. For the CDR3, the DNA is TGTGCCAGCAGCTCCCAGGGGACGCAGCCCCAGCATTTT.

This clonotype was found once. The chain combines TRBV10-3 with TRBJ2-5; the match to TRBD2 covers 11 bases. This CDR3 has 16 amino acids. Germline values: CDR1 ENHRY, CDR2 SYGVKD. J lost 3 bases, V lost 3 bases, and 6 bases had no gene match. DNA for the CDR3: TGTGCCATCAGTGACCGACTAGCGGGGAGTAAAGAGACCCAGTACTTC. It specifies CAISDRLAGSKETQYF.

This clonotype was observed a handful of times. CDR3 nucleotides: TGCAGTGCCCCCCAGGGGACTAACTATGGCTACACCTTC. Residues: CSAPQGTNYGYTF. The chain links TRBV20-1 to TRBJ1-2, with a tentative D call TRBD1 (6 bases). V lost 6 bases and J lost 0, with 11 bases in between. Germline V gene data show CDR1 as DFQATT and CDR2 as SNEGSKA (reference sequence). The CDR3 covers 13 residues.

The chain combines TRBV6-2 or TRBV6-3 with TRBJ2-7; D is perhaps TRBD2 (5 bases). The CDR3 has 14 residues. The V and J ends lost 1 base and 5 bases respectively, with 12 bases between them. The germline V gene encodes CDR1 MNHEY and CDR2 SVGEGT. In DNA form, the CDR3 reads TGTGCCAGCAGTTACTTTTCCGGGGTCGACGAGCAGTACTTC. It yields the protein CASSYFSGVDEQYF.

On this clonotype itself: Sequence at one end of the junction differs from germline and may be a read error. The chain is built from TRBV12-3 or TRBV12-4 and TRBJ2-3; the D call may be TRBD1 or TRBD2 (6 bases each). The CDR3 is made up of 16 amino acids. The CDR3 sequence is CACSPIGGASTDTQYF. CDR3 nucleotide sequence: TGTGCCTGCAGTCCCATCGGGGGCGCTAGCACAGATACGCAGTATTTT.

This chain connects TRBV14 to TRBJ2-7, with a possible D match to TRBD2 (5 bases). The CDR3 runs 15 residues. V lost 7 bases and J 7 bases, leaving 23 bases between the germline ends. Per the germline V gene, CDR1 is SGHDN and CDR2 is FVKESK. The CDR3 coding sequence is TGTGCCAGCACCACCGGGCTAGCCTTGAGGGATGAGCAGTACTTC. This sequence encodes CASTTGLALRDEQYF. Together with reference TRBV14 and TRBJ2-7, the CDR3 gives the full variable domain: EAGVTQFPSHSVIEKGQTVTLRCDPISGHDNLYWYRRVMGKEIKFLLHFVKESKQDESGMPNNRFLAERTGGTYSTLKVQPAELEDSGVYFCASTTGLALRDEQYFGPGTRLTVT.

This clonotype has a handful of counts. The chain employs TRBV4-3 and TRBJ2-5, with TRBD1 matching over 7 bases. Germline assignment: CDR1 LGHNA and CDR2 YSLEER. The CDR3 covers 15 residues. V shed 3 bases, J shed 11 bases, and the junction held 15 bases outside the gene matches. In DNA form, the CDR3 reads TGCGCCAGCAGCCAGGGCTCCAAGGGGGCGGGTGAGCAGTACTTC. Protein sequence: CASSQGSKGAGEQYF.

V is TRBV19 and J is TRBJ2-1, with no clear D. Germline V gene data show CDR1 as LNHDA and CDR2 as SQIVND (reference sequence). Trimming removed 0 bases at V and 9 bases at J, with 6 bases between. The CDR3 has 12 residues. CDR3 coding DNA: TGTGCCAGTAGTATAGAAAGGGTTGAGCAGTTCTTC. As protein: CASSIERVEQFF.

This clonotype was detected once. The V gene is TRBV7-9, the J gene TRBJ1-5, with D hard to call. This CDR3 is 14 amino acids long. Looked up from germline, CDR1 is SEHNR and CDR2 is FQNEAQ (reference sequence). Trimming stripped 1 base from V and 9 bases from J, with 13 bases between. The CDR3 reads CASSLGRGRAPQHF. The CDR3 coding sequence is TGTGCCAGCAGCTTAGGGCGGGGTAGAGCGCCCCAGCATTTT.

V gene TRBV11-3 combines with J gene TRBJ2-7, with 9 bases identical to TRBD1. With 3 bases clipped from V and 4 bases from J, the junction kept 10 bases outside the gene matches. Germline V lookup: CDR1 SGHNT, CDR2 YENEEA. CDR3 size: 16 residues. CDR3 amino acids: CASSLGDETGGYEQYF. CDR3 DNA: TGTGCCAGCAGCTTGGGGGACGAGACAGGGGGTTACGAGCAGTACTTC.

V usage is TRBV7-9 and J usage is TRBJ1-2; no clear D gene. V was shortened by 2 bases and J by 5 bases, with 9 bases between the two germline ends. The CDR3 has 13 amino acids. Germline V lookup: CDR1 SEHNR, CDR2 FQNEAQ (reference sequence). CDR3 nucleotides: TGTGCCAGCAGCTTACTACGGGAATATGGCTACACCTTC. Amino acid sequence: CASSLLREYGYTF.

This clonotype is a singleton in its sample. This could be a read error, since a much larger clone is one nucleotide away. The chain has TRBV3-1 and TRBJ2-5, with TRBD1 matching over 7 bases. The better agreement between TRBJ2-7 and the DNA end casts doubt on the J call. The CDR3 is 13 residues long. The V gene's germline CDR1 is LGHDT and CDR2 YNNKEL (reference sequence). CDR3 protein: CASSQTGNYEQYF. DNA of the CDR3: TGTGCCAGCAGCCAGACAGGGAACTACGAGCAGTACTTC.

The table lists this clonotype with a count of one. The rearrangement links TRBV7-8 to TRBJ2-1; D might be TRBD1 or TRBD2, each matching 6 bases. Trimming took off 4 bases at V and 9 bases at J, with 19 bases between the two ends. The germline V gene encodes CDR1 SGHVS and CDR2 FQNEAQ. The CDR3 spans 15 residues. CDR3 amino acids: CASSSLRGPPSEQFF. The CDR3 DNA reads TGTGCCAGCAGCTCCCTTCGGGGGCCTCCCAGTGAGCAGTTCTTC.